This T cell receptor beta chain was observed in a study of esophageal squamous cell carcinoma under preoperative chemotherapy. In the study overall: Both tumor-infiltrating lymphocytes and peripheral blood T cells were profiled. Study conclusions and caveats: Abundant clones tended to shrink rather than expand after paclitaxel-nedaplatin. After treatment, tumor-infiltrating lymphocytes seemed to come partly from incoming peripheral T cells, not only local changes.

CDR3 size: 12 residues. Looked up from germline, CDR1 is MNHNS and CDR2 is SASEGT. Specified time point: before preoperative PTX-NDP chemotherapy. Preoperative chemotherapy with paclitaxel-nedaplatin was given to patients before surgery. About this clonotype itself: Antigen: not known. A read error may produce the germline difference seen at one junction end.

Using its own MiXCR run on the PCR reads, TCRdb lists one record per CDR3 protein. The sample lists roughly 30,000 distinct CDR3 sequences, roughly 52% seen once, with approximately 12% in the top ten. The chain employs TRBV6-1 and TRBJ1-1; tentative D call: TRBD1 (6 bases). This receptor was taken from a human donor with esophageal squamous cell carcinoma. The donor label of this sample is uncertain. Sampling was carried out from a patient given preoperative chemotherapy. DNA for the CDR3: TGTGCCAGCGGTGGACAGTACACTGAAGCCATCTTC. As protein: CASGGQYTEAIF.